This TCR beta chain was obtained from a study of blood T cells in healthy people across ages. The authors ran a second PCR of 7 to 11 cycles using a sample-barcoded 5' primer and a J-beta primer mix. Each CDR3 protein gets one entry after TCRdb re-called the 5' RACE reads with MiXCR. In the table there are hundreds of thousands of distinct CDR3 sequences, about 61% of which are singletons. The sequencing sample was made of blood. The sequence was collected from a middle-aged man in good health.

The CDR3 DNA sequence: TGCGCCAGCAGCTTAAGTGGCGGGGGCCTCTACAATGAGCAGTTCTTC. It encodes CASSLSGGGLYNEQFF. This chain joins TRBV5-1 and TRBJ2-1, with D possibly TRBD2 on 7 matching bases. This CDR3 comprises 16 residues. V lost 2 bases and J 3 bases, leaving 15 bases between the germline ends. Per the germline V gene, CDR1 is SGHRS and CDR2 is YFSETQ.